The sequence of this T cell receptor (beta chain) was determined in a study of early T cells in non-severe SARS-CoV-2 infection. TCRdb fed the 5' RACE reads into MiXCR, producing one record per CDR3 protein. In the table there are 80,000 to 100,000 distinct CDR3 sequences, approximately 15% of which are singletons. This clonotype was seen only a few times. The germline gene is not matched at one end of the junction; a read error may be the cause. The material sequenced was whole blood. The sequence came from an adult who was a healthcare worker with PCR-confirmed SARS-CoV-2 infection or an uninfected control (not recorded which).

CDR3 region: CSVVGGNLLLF. The CDR3, as DNA: TGCAGCGTTGTAGGGGGCAACCTGTTGCTCTTC. The gene calls are TRBV29-1 and TRBJ2-1, with 7 bases lining up with TRBD1. The CDR3 totals 11 residues. Germline values: CDR1 SQVTM, CDR2 ANQGSEA.